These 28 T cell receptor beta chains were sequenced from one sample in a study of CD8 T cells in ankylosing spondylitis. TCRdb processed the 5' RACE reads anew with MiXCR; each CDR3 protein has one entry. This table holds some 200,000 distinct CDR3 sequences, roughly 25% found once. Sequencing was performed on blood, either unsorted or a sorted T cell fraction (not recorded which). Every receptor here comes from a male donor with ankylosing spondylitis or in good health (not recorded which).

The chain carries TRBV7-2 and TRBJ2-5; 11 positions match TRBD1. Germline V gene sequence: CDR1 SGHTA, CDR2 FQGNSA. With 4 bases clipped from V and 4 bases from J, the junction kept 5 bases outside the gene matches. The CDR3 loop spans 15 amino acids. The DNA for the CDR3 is TGTGCCAGCAGCTACGGACAGGGGGCAACAGAGACCCAGTACTTC. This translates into CASSYGQGATETQYF.

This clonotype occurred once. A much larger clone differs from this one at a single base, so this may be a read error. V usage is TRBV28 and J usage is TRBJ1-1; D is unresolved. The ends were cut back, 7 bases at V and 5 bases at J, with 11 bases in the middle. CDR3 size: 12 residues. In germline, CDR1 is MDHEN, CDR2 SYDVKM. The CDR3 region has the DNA TGTGCCAGCACTGACTCTGGGACTGAAGCTTTCTTT. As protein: CASTDSGTEAFF. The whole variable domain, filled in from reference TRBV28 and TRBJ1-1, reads DVKVTQSSRYLVKRTGEKVFLECVQDMDHENMFWYRQDPGLGLRLIYFSYDVKMKEKGDIPEGYSVSREKKERFSLILESASTNQTSMYLCASTDSGTEAFFGQGTRLTVV.

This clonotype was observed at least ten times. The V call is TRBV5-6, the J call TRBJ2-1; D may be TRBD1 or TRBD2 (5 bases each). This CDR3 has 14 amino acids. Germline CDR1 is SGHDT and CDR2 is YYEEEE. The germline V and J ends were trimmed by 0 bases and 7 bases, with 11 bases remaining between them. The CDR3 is CASSLGGVVNEQFF. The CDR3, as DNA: TGTGCCAGCAGCTTGGGAGGGGTGGTTAATGAGCAGTTCTTC.

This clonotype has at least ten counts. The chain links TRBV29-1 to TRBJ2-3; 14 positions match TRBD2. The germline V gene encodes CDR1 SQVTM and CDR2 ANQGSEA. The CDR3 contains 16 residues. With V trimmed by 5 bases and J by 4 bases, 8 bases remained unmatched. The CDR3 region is CSVRGTSGSPPDTQYF. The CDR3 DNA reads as TGCAGCGTTCGTGGGACTAGCGGGAGTCCGCCAGATACGCAGTATTTT.

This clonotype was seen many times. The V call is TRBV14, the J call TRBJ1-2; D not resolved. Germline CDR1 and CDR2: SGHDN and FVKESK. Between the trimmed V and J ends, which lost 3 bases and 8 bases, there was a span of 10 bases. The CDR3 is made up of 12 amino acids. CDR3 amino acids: CASSHGGWGYTF. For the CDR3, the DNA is TGTGCCAGCAGCCACGGAGGGTGGGGCTACACCTTC.

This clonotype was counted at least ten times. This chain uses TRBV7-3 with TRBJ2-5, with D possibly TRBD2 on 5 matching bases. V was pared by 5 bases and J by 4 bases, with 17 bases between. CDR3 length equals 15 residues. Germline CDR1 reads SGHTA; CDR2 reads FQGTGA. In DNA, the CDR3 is TGTGCCAGCAGCCACCGGGCGGGCTCGGGAGAGACCCAGTACTTC. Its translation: CASSHRAGSGETQYF.

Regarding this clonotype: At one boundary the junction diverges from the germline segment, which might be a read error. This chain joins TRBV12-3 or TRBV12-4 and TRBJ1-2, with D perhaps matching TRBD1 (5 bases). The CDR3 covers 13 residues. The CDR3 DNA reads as TGTGCCAGCAGTGGCCTACGGGCAGGACATCAACACTTC. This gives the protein CASSGLRAGHQHF.

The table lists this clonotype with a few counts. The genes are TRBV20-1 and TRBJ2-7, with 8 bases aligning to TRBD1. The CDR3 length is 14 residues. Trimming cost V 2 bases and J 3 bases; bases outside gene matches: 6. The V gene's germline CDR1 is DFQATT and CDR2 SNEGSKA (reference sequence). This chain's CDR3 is CSARRQDRDYEQYF. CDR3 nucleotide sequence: TGCAGTGCTAGACGGCAGGACAGGGACTACGAGCAGTACTTC.

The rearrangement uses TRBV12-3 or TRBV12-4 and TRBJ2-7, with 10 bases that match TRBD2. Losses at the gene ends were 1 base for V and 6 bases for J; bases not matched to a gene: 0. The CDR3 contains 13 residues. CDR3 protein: CASSLGTSGEQYF. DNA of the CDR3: TGTGCCAGCAGTTTAGGGACTAGCGGCGAGCAGTACTTC.

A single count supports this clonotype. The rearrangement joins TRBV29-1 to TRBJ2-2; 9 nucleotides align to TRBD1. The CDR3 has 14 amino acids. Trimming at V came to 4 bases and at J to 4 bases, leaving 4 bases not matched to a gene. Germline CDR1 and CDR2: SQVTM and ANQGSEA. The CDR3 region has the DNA TGCAGCGTTGCCGGGACAGGGATCACCGGGGAGCTGTTTTTT. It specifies CSVAGTGITGELFF.

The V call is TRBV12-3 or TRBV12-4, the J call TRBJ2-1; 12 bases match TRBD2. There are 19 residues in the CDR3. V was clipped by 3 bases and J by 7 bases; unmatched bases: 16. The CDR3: CASSFASGRAPLPTNEQFF. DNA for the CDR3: TGTGCCAGCAGTTTTGCTAGCGGGAGGGCCCCGTTACCTACAAATGAGCAGTTCTTC.

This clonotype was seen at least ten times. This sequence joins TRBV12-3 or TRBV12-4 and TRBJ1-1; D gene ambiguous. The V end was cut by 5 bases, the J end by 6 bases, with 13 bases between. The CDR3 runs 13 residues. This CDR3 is CASSLRNRAEAFF. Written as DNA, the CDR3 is TGTGCCAGCAGTCTAAGGAACCGCGCTGAAGCTTTCTTT.

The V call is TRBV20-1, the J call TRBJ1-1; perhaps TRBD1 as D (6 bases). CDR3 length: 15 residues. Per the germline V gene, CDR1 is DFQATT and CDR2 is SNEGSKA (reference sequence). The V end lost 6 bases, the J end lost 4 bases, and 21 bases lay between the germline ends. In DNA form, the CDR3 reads TGCAGTGCATTTGGGACATTCTCGACGTCCACTGAAGCTTTCTTT. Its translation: CSAFGTFSTSTEAFF.

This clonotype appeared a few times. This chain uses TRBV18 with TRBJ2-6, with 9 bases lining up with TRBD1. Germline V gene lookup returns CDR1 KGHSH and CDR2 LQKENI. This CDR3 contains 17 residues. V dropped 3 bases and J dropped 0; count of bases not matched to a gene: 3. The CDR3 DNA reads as TGTGCCAGCTCACCGGGACAGGGCAACTCTGGGGCCAACGTCCTGACTTTC. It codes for CASSPGQGNSGANVLTF.

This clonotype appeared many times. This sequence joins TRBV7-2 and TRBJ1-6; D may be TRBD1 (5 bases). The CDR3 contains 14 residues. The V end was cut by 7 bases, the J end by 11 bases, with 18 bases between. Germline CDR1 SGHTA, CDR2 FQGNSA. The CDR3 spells CASTPQEGSPPLHF. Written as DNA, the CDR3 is TGTGCCAGCACCCCACAGGAGGGTTCGCCACCCCTCCACTTT.

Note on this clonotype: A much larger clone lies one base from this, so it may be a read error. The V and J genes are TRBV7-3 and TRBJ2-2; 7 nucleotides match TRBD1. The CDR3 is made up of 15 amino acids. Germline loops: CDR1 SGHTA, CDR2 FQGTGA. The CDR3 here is CASSLDRANTEELFF. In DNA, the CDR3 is TGTGCCAGCAGCTTAGACAGGGCAAACACCGAGGAGCTGTTTTTT.

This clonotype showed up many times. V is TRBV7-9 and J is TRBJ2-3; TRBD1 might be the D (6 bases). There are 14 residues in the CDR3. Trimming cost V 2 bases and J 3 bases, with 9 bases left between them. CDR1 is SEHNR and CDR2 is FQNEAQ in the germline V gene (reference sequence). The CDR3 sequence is CASSLQQGTDTQYF. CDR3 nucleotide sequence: TGTGCCAGCAGCTTACAACAGGGTACAGATACGCAGTATTTT. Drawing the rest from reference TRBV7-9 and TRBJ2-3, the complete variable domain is DTGVSQNPRHKITKRGQNVTFRCDPISEHNRLYWYRQTLGQGPEFLTYFQNEAQLEKSRLLSDRFSAERPKGSFSTLEIQRTEQGDSAMYLCASSLQQGTDTQYFGPGTRLTVL.

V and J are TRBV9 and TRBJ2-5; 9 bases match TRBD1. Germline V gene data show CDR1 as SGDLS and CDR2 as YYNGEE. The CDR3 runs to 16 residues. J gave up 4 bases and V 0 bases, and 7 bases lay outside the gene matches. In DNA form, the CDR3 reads TGTGCCAGCAGCGTAGTCGCACAGGGGGCTGGAGAGACCCAGTACTTC. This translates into CASSVVAQGAGETQYF.

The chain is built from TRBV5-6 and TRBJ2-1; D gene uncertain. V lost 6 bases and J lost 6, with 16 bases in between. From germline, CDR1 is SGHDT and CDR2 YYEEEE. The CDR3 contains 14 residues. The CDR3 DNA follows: TGTGCCAGCACCCCTACTTCGAGTCTCAATGAGCAGTTCTTC. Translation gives CASTPTSSLNEQFF.

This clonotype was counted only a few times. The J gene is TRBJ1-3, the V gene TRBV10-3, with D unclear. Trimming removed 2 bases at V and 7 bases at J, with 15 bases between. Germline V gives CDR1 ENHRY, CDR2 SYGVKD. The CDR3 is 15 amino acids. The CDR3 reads CAISERQRTHNTIYF. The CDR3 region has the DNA TGTGCCATCAGTGAGCGGCAGCGGACCCATAACACCATATATTTT.

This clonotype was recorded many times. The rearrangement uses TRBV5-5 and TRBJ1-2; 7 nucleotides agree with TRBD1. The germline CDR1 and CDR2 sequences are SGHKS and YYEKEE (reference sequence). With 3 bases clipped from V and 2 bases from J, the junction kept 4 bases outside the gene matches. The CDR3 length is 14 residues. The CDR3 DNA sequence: TGTGCCAGCAGCTCCCCGGGACAGAACTATGGCTACACCTTC. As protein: CASSSPGQNYGYTF.

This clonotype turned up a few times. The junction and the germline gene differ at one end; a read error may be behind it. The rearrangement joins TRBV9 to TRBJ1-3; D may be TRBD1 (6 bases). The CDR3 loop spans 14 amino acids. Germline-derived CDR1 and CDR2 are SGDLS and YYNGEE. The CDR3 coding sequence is TGTGCCAGCAGCGCTCAGGGGTCTGGAAACCCCATATATTTT. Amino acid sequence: CASSAQGSGNPIYF.

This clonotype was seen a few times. This CDR3 is CSVGGGPYEQYF. DNA of the CDR3: TGCAGCGTTGGCGGGGGCCCCTACGAGCAGTACTTC. The V gene is TRBV29-1, the J gene TRBJ2-7, with D maybe TRBD2 (7 bases). The CDR3 extends over 12 amino acids. V was trimmed by 4 bases and J by 2 bases, leaving 9 bases between them. Germline assignment: CDR1 SQVTM and CDR2 ANQGSEA.

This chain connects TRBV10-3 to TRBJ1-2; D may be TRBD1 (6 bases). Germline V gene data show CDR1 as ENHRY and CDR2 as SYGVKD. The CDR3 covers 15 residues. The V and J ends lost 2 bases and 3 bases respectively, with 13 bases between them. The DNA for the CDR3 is TGTGCCATCAGTGAGACTTGGGACACGGACTATGGCTACACCTTC. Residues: CAISETWDTDYGYTF.

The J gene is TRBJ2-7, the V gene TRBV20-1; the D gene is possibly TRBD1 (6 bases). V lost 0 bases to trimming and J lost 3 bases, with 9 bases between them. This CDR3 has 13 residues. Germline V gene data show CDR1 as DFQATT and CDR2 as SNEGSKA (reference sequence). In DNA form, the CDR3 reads TGCAGTGCTAGAGACAGGGGAATCTACGAGCAGTACTTC. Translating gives CSARDRGIYEQYF.

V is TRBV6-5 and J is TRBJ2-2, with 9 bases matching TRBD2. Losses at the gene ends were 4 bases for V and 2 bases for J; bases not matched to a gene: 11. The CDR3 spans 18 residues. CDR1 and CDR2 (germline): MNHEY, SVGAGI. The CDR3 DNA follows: TGTGCCAGCAGTTCGCTTGGGGTTAGCGGGAGTAACACCGGGGAGCTGTTTTTT. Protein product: CASSSLGVSGSNTGELFF.

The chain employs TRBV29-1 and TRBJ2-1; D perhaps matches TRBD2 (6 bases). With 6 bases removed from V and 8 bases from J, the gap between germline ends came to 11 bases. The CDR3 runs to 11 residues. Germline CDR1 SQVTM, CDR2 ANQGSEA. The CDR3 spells CSVGGADEQFF. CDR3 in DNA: TGCAGCGTGGGAGGAGCCGATGAGCAGTTCTTC.

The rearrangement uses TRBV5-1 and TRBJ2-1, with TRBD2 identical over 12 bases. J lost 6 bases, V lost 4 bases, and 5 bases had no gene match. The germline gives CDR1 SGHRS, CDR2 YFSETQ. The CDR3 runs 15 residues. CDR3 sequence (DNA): TGCGCCAGCAGCCCTACTAGCGGGAGGCCCAATGAGCAGTTCTTC. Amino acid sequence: CASSPTSGRPNEQFF.